A single T cell receptor beta chain is shown here with its context. The data stem from a study of early T cells in non-severe SARS-CoV-2 infection. The CDR3 sequence is 15 residues long. Germline V gene sequence: CDR1 SGHRS, CDR2 YFSETQ. V was pared by 3 bases and J by 3 bases, with 15 bases between. MiXCR, run by TCRdb on the 5' RACE reads, gives a single entry per CDR3 protein. The sample records approximately 76,000 distinct CDR3 sequences, 12% being singletons. The chain uses TRBV5-1 and TRBJ2-5; the D call may be TRBD1 or TRBD2 (5 bases each). This receptor was identified in an adult who was a healthcare worker with PCR-confirmed SARS-CoV-2 infection or an uninfected control (not recorded which). Sequences were obtained from whole blood. The CDR3 is CASSSFRGLEETQYF. DNA for the CDR3: TGCGCCAGCAGCTCCTTCCGGGGCCTGGAAGAGACCCAGTACTTC.